The 32 T cell receptor beta chains listed next were all sequenced from one sample in a study of blood T cell repertoires in COVID-19. Assay: immunoSEQ multiplex PCR; the TCRdb copy retains only in-frame clones and omits some. The profile shows 140,000 to 150,000 clones, around 80% of them singletons. Sequenced: peripheral blood. The receptors here all came from a man over 45 with acute or convalescent COVID-19.

The chain recombines TRBV19 with TRBJ1-3, with 7 bases aligning to TRBD1. The V gene's germline CDR1 is LNHDA and CDR2 SQIVND (reference sequence). V lost 7 bases, J lost 0 bases, and 6 bases stayed unmatched. The CDR3 covers 15 residues. The CDR3: CASTPDRDSGNTIYF. The CDR3 DNA reads as TGTGCCAGTACCCCCGACAGGGACTCTGGAAACACCATATATTTT. Drawing the rest from reference TRBV19 and TRBJ1-3, the complete variable domain is DGGITQSPKYLFRKEGQNVTLSCEQNLNHDAMYWYRQDPGQGLRLIYYSQIVNDFQKGDIAEGYSVSREKKESFPLTVTSAQKNPTAFYLCASTPDRDSGNTIYFGEGSWLTVV.

The V call is TRBV5-1, the J call TRBJ2-2, with 15 bases aligning to TRBD2. The CDR3 is 17 residues long. V trimming: 4 bases; J trimming: 8 bases; junction bases outside the gene matches: 9. Germline CDR1 is SGHRS and CDR2 is YFSETQ. The DNA for the CDR3 is TGCGCCAGCAGCGCTTGGACTAGCGGGGGGGCTTCTGGGGAGCTGTTTTTT. It specifies CASSAWTSGGASGELFF.

This clone has more than one count but fewer than ten. The J gene is TRBJ2-1, the V gene TRBV12-5; TRBD2 matches 12 bases. V gave up 7 bases and J gave up 5 bases; unmatched junction bases: 15. The CDR3 contains 18 residues. CDR1 is LGHNT and CDR2 is FRNRAP in the germline V gene. CDR3 residues: CASARLAGALGVDNEQFF. The CDR3 nucleotides read TGTGCTAGTGCCCGACTAGCGGGGGCCCTGGGGGTCGACAATGAGCAGTTCTTC.

A single count supports this clone. The V gene is TRBV24-1, the J gene TRBJ2-5, with no clear D. In germline, CDR1 is KGHDR, CDR2 SFDVKD. With 3 bases removed from V and 1 base from J, the gap between germline ends came to 11 bases. This CDR3 is built from 15 residues. CDR3 nucleotides: TGTGCCACCAGTGATCAAACTCGAACCCAAGAGACCCAGTACTTC. This encodes CATSDQTRTQETQYF.

The V gene is TRBV1, the J gene TRBJ2-7; TRBD1 was called by the table and not checked on the DNA. TRBV1 is classified as a pseudogene. The CDR3 runs to 23 residues. CDR3 in DNA: TGCACCAGCAGCCATCCCGAGACAGTTTTATCCGCCCTCGGACCGCATGAAACCTACGAGCAGTACGTC. Translation: CTSSHPETVLSALGPHETYEQYV.

CDR3: CASSVAGGLNTGELFF. CDR3 in DNA: TGTGCCAGCTCCGTCGCGGGGGGCCTAAACACCGGGGAGCTGTTTTTT. This chain connects TRBV11-2 to TRBJ2-2; TRBD2 matches at 8 bases. Per germline, CDR1 SGHAT and CDR2 FQNNGV. After removal of 8 bases from V and 2 bases from J, the junction contained 10 bases not matched to a gene. The CDR3 is 16 amino acids. The variable domain in full, with the rest retrieved from reference TRBV11-2 and TRBJ2-2, is EAGVAQSPRYKIIEKRQSVAFWCNPISGHATLYWYQQILGQGPKLLIQFQNNGVVDDSQLPKDRFSAERLKGVDSTLKIQPAKLEDSAVYLCASSVAGGLNTGELFFGEGSRLTVL.

V usage is TRBV5-4 and J usage is TRBJ1-4; D perhaps matches TRBD1 (5 bases). CDR1 and CDR2 from the germline V gene are SGHNT and YYREEE (reference sequence). With 0 bases removed from V and 8 bases from J, the gap between germline ends came to 11 bases. This CDR3 comprises 14 residues. CDR3 in DNA: TGTGCCAGCAGCTTGGGGCAGGGCCTCGAAAAACTGTTTTTT. Protein sequence: CASSLGQGLEKLFF.

The V call is TRBV5-8, the J call TRBJ2-7; a weak D match, TRBD1 (6 bases). Per germline, CDR1 SGHTS and CDR2 YDEGEE. The CDR3 is 15 amino acids. Trimming took 1 base from V and 6 from J, leaving 17 bases between them. The CDR3 bases are TGTGCCAGCAGCTTGAGAGAGACAGGTGGTTCCGAGCAGTACGTC. As protein: CASSLRETGGSEQYV.

The CDR3 DNA sequence: TGCAGCGTTGAGCCCGGGACAGGAGCCTACAATGAGCAGTTCTTC. Protein product: CSVEPGTGAYNEQFF. The rearrangement uses TRBV29-1 and TRBJ2-1; 8 bases align to TRBD1. The V gene's germline CDR1 is SQVTM and CDR2 ANQGSEA. With V trimmed by 3 bases and J by 2 bases, 6 bases remained unmatched. This CDR3 comprises 15 residues.

The chain has TRBV6-2 or TRBV6-3 and TRBJ1-2; D not certain. Germline V gene lookup returns CDR1 MNHEY and CDR2 SVGEGT. Deletions cut 6 bases from V and 2 bases from J, with 16 bases between. This CDR3 is built from 15 residues. The CDR3 DNA sequence: TGTGCCAGCAGCCCTGGGCAGCCGCTGAACTATGGCTACACCTTC. Translated: CASSPGQPLNYGYTF.

The V and J genes are TRBV9 and TRBJ1-3, with D perhaps matching TRBD1 (5 bases). Germline V lookup: CDR1 SGDLS, CDR2 YYNGEE. This CDR3 is 14 amino acids long. Trimming shortened V by 3 bases and J by 4 bases, and 11 bases separated the two germline ends. In nucleotides, the CDR3 is TGTGCCAGCAGCGGAGAAGGGGTGGGAAACACCATATATTTT. It specifies CASSGEGVGNTIYF.

A few counts support this clone. The chain has TRBV4-1 and TRBJ2-2; D might be TRBD1 (6 bases). The CDR3 runs 17 residues. Trimming cost V 3 bases and J 7 bases, with 21 bases left between them. Germline-derived CDR1 and CDR2 are MGHRA and YSYEKL. This CDR3 reads CASSQRAQRTVDGELFF. CDR3 in DNA: TGCGCCAGCAGCCAGAGGGCTCAACGGACAGTGGACGGGGAGCTGTTTTTT.

The chain links TRBV3-1 (or the pseudogene TRBV3-2) to TRBJ2-3; 9 bases line up with TRBD2. CDR1 and CDR2 (germline): LGHDT, YNNKEL (reference sequence). This CDR3 is 17 amino acids long. V lost 0 bases and J lost 5; bases outside the gene matches: 9. The CDR3 DNA reads TGTGCCAGCAGCCAAGATCGGCGGGGGGGCCGGGTAGATACGCAGTATTTT. Its translation: CASSQDRRGGRVDTQYF.

This clone was found once. The genes are TRBV3-1 (or the pseudogene TRBV3-2) and TRBJ1-2; D uncertain. V dropped 0 bases and J dropped 7 bases, with 9 bases sitting between them. The CDR3 is 13 residues long. Germline assignment: CDR1 LGHDT and CDR2 YNNKEL (reference sequence). CDR3 in DNA: TGTGCCAGCAGCCAAGACCTAGGTCGTGGCTACACCTTC. It is translated as CASSQDLGRGYTF.

The genes are TRBV4-1 and TRBJ1-6; 9 nucleotides line up with TRBD1. This CDR3 region has 17 residues. The V segment lost 2 bases and the J segment 3 bases; nucleotides outside the gene matches: 5. The germline V gene encodes CDR1 MGHRA and CDR2 YSYEKL. The CDR3 spells CASSQRDRVIYNSPLHF. For the CDR3, the DNA is TGCGCCAGCAGCCAACGGGACAGGGTAATCTATAATTCACCCCTCCACTTT.

The chain employs TRBV7-4 and TRBJ2-7; 8 bases agree with TRBD1. CDR1 and CDR2 (germline): SGHVT, SQSDAQ. CDR3 size: 14 residues. The V and J ends lost 5 bases and 2 bases, in that order; junction bases with no gene match: 5. This CDR3 is CASSPGQGTYEQYV. CDR3 nucleotides: TGTGCCAGCAGCCCAGGACAGGGTACCTACGAGCAGTACGTC.

This clone is a singleton in its sample. The chain combines TRBV7-2 with TRBJ1-2; D unclear. V was pared by 5 bases and J by 10 bases, with 20 bases between. The CDR3 contains 14 residues. The germline gives CDR1 SGHTA, CDR2 FQGNSA. The CDR3 here is CASSLRREWQDYTF. The CDR3 DNA is TGTGCCAGCAGCCTTCGACGGGAGTGGCAAGACTACACCTTC.

The rearrangement links TRBV11-2 to TRBJ1-5; tentative D call: TRBD1 (5 bases). Trimming pared 1 base from V and 0 bases from J, leaving 7 bases between. The CDR3 is 15 residues long. Germline values: CDR1 SGHAT, CDR2 FQNNGV. This chain's CDR3 is CASSLGTFSNQPQHF. The CDR3 coding sequence is TGTGCCAGCAGCTTAGGGACATTTAGCAATCAGCCCCAGCATTTT. Combining the CDR3 with reference TRBV11-2 and TRBJ1-5 gives the whole variable domain EAGVAQSPRYKIIEKRQSVAFWCNPISGHATLYWYQQILGQGPKLLIQFQNNGVVDDSQLPKDRFSAERLKGVDSTLKIQPAKLEDSAVYLCASSLGTFSNQPQHFGDGTRLSIL.

This clone was observed a single time. J is TRBJ2-5 and V is TRBV7-7; TRBD1 is a possible D gene (5 bases). This CDR3 has 15 residues. Germline V gene data show CDR1 as SSHAT and CDR2 as FNYEAQ (reference sequence). V lost 3 bases and J lost 0, with 11 bases in between. CDR3 coding DNA: TGTGCCAGCAGCTTGACAGTGGTGAACCAAGAGACCCAGTACTTC. It codes for CASSLTVVNQETQYF.

This chain uses TRBV2 with TRBJ2-1, with TRBD2 identical over 7 bases. Trimming removed 4 bases from V and 8 bases from J; junction bases left unmatched: 11. The germline CDR1 and CDR2 sequences are SNHLY and FYNNEI. CDR3 length: 15 residues. CDR3 DNA sequence: TGTGCCAGCAGTGCTGACGGGGGGATGATTCATGAGCAGTTCTTC. Translated: CASSADGGMIHEQFF.

The chain employs TRBV6-1 and TRBJ1-2; D is undetermined. CDR1 is MNHNS, CDR2 SASEGT, per germline. V lost 2 bases, J lost 8 bases, and 12 bases lay in between. CDR3 length: 13 amino acids. The CDR3 DNA sequence: TGTGCCAGCAGTGAAAGCCCTCGATGGGGCTACACCTTC. It yields the protein CASSESPRWGYTF.

This clone was seen more than once but under ten times. The chain has TRBV18 and TRBJ1-3, with 7 positions matching TRBD1. CDR3 length equals 16 residues. The ends lost 3 bases at V and 0 bases at J; junction bases unmatched: 5. Per the germline V gene, CDR1 is KGHSH and CDR2 is LQKENI. The CDR3 spells CASSPWTGPSGNTIYF. The DNA for the CDR3 is TGTGCCAGCTCACCCTGGACAGGACCCTCTGGAAACACCATATATTTT.

The genes are TRBV7-3 and TRBJ2-7, with 10 positions matching TRBD1. V trimming: 5 bases; J trimming: 3 bases; junction bases outside the gene matches: 10. CDR3 length: 16 residues. Per the germline V gene, CDR1 is SGHTA and CDR2 is FQGTGA. CDR3 amino acids: CASSPGPGQGIYEQYF. The CDR3 region has the DNA TGTGCCAGCAGCCCAGGACCGGGACAGGGGATCTACGAGCAGTACTTC. Full variable domain (remainder filled in from reference TRBV7-3 and TRBJ2-7): GAGVSQTPSNKVTEKGKYVELRCDPISGHTALYWYRQSLGQGPEFLIYFQGTGAADDSGLPNDRFFAVRPEGSVSTLKIQRTERGDSAVYLCASSPGPGQGIYEQYFGPGTRLTVT.

This clone was recorded once. The gene calls are TRBV2 and TRBJ2-2; a possible D gene is TRBD2 (6 bases). The CDR3 is 13 residues long. Trimming shortened V by 3 bases and J by 6 bases, and 8 bases separated the two germline ends. The germline V gene has CDR1 SNHLY and CDR2 FYNNEI. CDR3 in amino acids: CASSEWEAGELFF. CDR3 nucleotides: TGTGCCAGCAGTGAGTGGGAGGCCGGGGAGCTGTTTTTT.

V gene TRBV18 combines with J gene TRBJ2-2, with 8 bases matching TRBD1. Trimming at V came to 3 bases and at J to 5 bases, leaving 11 bases not matched to a gene. Looked up from germline, CDR1 is KGHSH and CDR2 is LQKENI. The CDR3 is 17 residues long. The CDR3 DNA sequence: TGTGCCAGCTCACCCCTACGGGGACAGGCGGGAACCGGGGAGCTGTTTTTT. Its translation is CASSPLRGQAGTGELFF.

V usage is TRBV19 and J usage is TRBJ2-3; tentatively, D is TRBD1 (6 bases). Trimming took off 5 bases at V and 14 bases at J, with 17 bases between the two ends. Germline values: CDR1 LNHDA, CDR2 SQIVND (reference sequence). This CDR3 is built from 12 residues. CDR3 sequence: CASSVLDRTPYF. The CDR3 coding sequence is TGTGCCAGTAGTGTATTGGACAGAACACCGTATTTT.

This clone has only one observation. The rearrangement uses TRBV7-6 and TRBJ1-1; D is perhaps TRBD1 (6 bases). The CDR3 runs 15 residues. Trimming shortened V by 3 bases and J by 5 bases, and 16 bases separated the two germline ends. From germline, CDR1 is SGHVS and CDR2 FNYEAQ. CDR3 nucleotide sequence: TGTGCCAGCAGCTTGAACAGGGAGAAGGGAACTGAAGCTTTCTTT. Translated: CASSLNREKGTEAFF.

This chain joins TRBV24-1 and TRBJ1-2, with a tentative D call TRBD1 (5 bases). Germline V gene data show CDR1 as KGHDR and CDR2 as SFDVKD. Trimming stripped 4 bases from V and 0 bases from J, with 5 bases between. The CDR3 runs to 13 residues. The CDR3 protein is CATSEGANYGYTF. DNA for the CDR3: TGTGCCACCAGTGAAGGGGCTAACTATGGCTACACCTTC.

This chain links TRBV27 with TRBJ1-1; D possibly corresponds to TRBD1 (6 bases). CDR1 is MNHEY, CDR2 SMNVEV, per germline (reference sequence). The CDR3 covers 14 residues. Trimming cost V 3 bases and J 2 bases, with 10 bases left between them. Here the CDR3 DNA reads TGTGCCAGCAGTTTGACAGGAAGAAACACTGAAGCTTTCTTT. It codes for CASSLTGRNTEAFF.

The chain combines TRBV13 with TRBJ2-3; 7 nucleotides match TRBD1. Germline V gives CDR1 PRHDT, CDR2 FYEKMQ (reference sequence). The CDR3 sequence is 16 residues long. Trimming cost V 5 bases and J 2 bases; bases outside gene matches: 10. CDR3 loop: CASSSRDSPATDTQYF. CDR3 in DNA: TGTGCCAGCAGCAGCCGGGACAGCCCTGCCACAGATACGCAGTATTTT.

There are many counts of this clone. The genes are TRBV4-1 and TRBJ1-2; 9 nucleotides line up with TRBD1. V dropped 4 bases and J dropped 4; count of bases not matched to a gene: 7. This CDR3 region has 15 residues. Germline V gene sequence: CDR1 MGHRA, CDR2 YSYEKL. The CDR3 sequence is CASSRPDRGGYGYTF. For the CDR3, the DNA is TGCGCCAGCAGCCGACCGGACAGGGGCGGCTATGGCTACACCTTC.

CDR3: CASSSGDSPLHF. For the CDR3, the DNA is TGCGCCAGCAGCTCAGGGGATTCACCCCTCCACTTT. The rearrangement links TRBV5-1 to TRBJ1-6; tentatively, D is TRBD1 (6 bases). V shed 3 bases and J shed 8 bases, with 6 bases lying between them. Germline CDR1 is SGHRS and CDR2 is YFSETQ. This CDR3 comprises 12 residues. Variable domain in full (rest from reference TRBV5-1 and TRBJ1-6): KAGVTQTPRYLIKTRGQQVTLSCSPISGHRSVSWYQQTPGQGLQFLFEYFSETQRNKGNFPGRFSGRQFSNSRSEMNVSTLELGDSALYLCASSSGDSPLHFGNGTRLTVT.